This T cell receptor (beta chain) was identified during a study of cytomegalovirus exposure and HLA in healthy donors (dated by TCRdb to about 2017). For context, the study as a whole: An earlier analysis of about 530 of the donors reported about 300 Gb of sequence data and 117 million unique TCR beta sequences obtained from approximately 180 million T cells. Roughly 5 DR-DQ haplotypes were treated as single units for association and clustering because of strong linkage in the cohort. The genetic ancestry cluster associated with self-reported Caucasian donors included roughly 84% of the 398 genotyped donors. Genome-wide SNP genotypes for about three fifths of the roughly 670 donors were used in a later genetic analysis, which treated that subset as a discovery cohort. All discovery cohort repertoires had been generated using a single sequencing platform. In a later analysis, previously published TCR beta repertoires from 500 to 750 donors were re-analyzed and high-resolution HLA genotyping was added so that TCR occurrence patterns could be studied. The study was designed to test whether signatures of past pathogen exposure could be identified by cataloging public T cell receptors. To predict cytomegalovirus infection status, the study combined high-throughput TCR immunosequencing, statistical association of individual TCRs with disease status, and machine learning. In the later analysis, no new phenotypic data were used to find candidate immune exposures; instead, reliance was placed on TCR beta sequences and their occurrence across donors. In an earlier analysis of 550 to 700 of the donors, high-throughput TCR beta sequencing was used to judge whether each TCR beta V gene segment behaved as functional or pseudogenic. The study profiled the T cell repertoires of around 700 subjects by immunosequencing and related them to cytomegalovirus serostatus. An early release covering roughly 600 HLA-typed donors comprised approximately 300 gigabases of sequencing data and about 90 million unique TCR sequences. Donor age, sex, ethnicity and CMV serostatus were compiled alongside the repertoire data. On average, over 200,000 unique TCR beta nucleotide sequences were sequenced per donor among 398 genotyped donors of the cohort, with 15% to 20% of those sequences being non-productive. Both class I and class II loci were covered by HLA typing, at four-digit resolution. Along with the approximately 700-subject first cohort, a separate validation cohort of 120 different subjects was used. The number of typed donors differed by locus: about 620-630 for A, B, C, DRB1 and DQB1; approximately 540 for DQA1; some 610 for DPA1; and some 450 for DPB1. Findings and caveats that apply to the study as a whole: In the study, around 150 TCR beta chains were listed as associated with cytomegalovirus. Some 15 rarely observed V segments, including chromosome 9 orphons, were excluded from the earlier analysis of about 610 of the donors because counts were too low. For the cohort, immune exposure information was limited to CMV serostatus. Compared with equally common non-associated chains, HLA-associated TCR beta chains in a later analysis were more clonally expanded and had lower generation probabilities. According to a later analysis, parvovirus B19, influenza, CMV and Epstein-Barr virus appeared linked to several top co-occurrence clusters. Specific HLA alleles were associated with roughly 16,000 TCR beta sequences at a false discovery rate of 0.05 in a later analysis. Correlated functional status among segregating V segments might reflect linkage disequilibrium, but an unknown experimental factor could not be ruled out. According to a later analysis, most CMV-associated TCR beta chains appeared to be HLA-restricted, and the HLA associations seemed to be driven largely by CMV exposure. In this cohort, only TCR beta chains were sequenced, and detectable features were limited by the absence of alpha or paired-chain data. Because HLA typing was missing for some donors at each locus, association tests included only the typed subset. Some IMGT-functional V segments, including TRBV6-2 and TRBV6-3, could not be told apart with the 87-base-pair reads, so those segments were excluded. Most TCR sequences were seen in very few donors, while some public TCRs were found in many individuals. A cluster of highly shared sequence variants was judged likely to be a technical artifact of the sequencing pipeline. A later genetic analysis associated a missense DCLRE1C variant with V-gene and J-gene trimming of TCR beta chains, and an independent cohort replicated the association. According to the authors, the approach could potentially be generalized to other disease states and immunological phenotypes. A few of the identified cytomegalovirus-associated TCR beta chains were confirmed in vitro to be specific for cytomegalovirus antigens. According to a later genetic analysis, donors in an Asian-associated ancestry cluster had fewer N-insertions in productive TCRs than the approximately 690-donor mean. Broadly in line with IMGT annotations, most TCR beta V segments showed up in productive rearrangements about 87% or about 30% of the time in an earlier analysis of some 590 of the donors. Cytomegalovirus status was reported to be diagnosed by the classifier with high specificity and sensitivity in both the original and validation cohorts. A further reported finding was that TCR beta sequences accurately predicted the HLA-A and HLA-B alleles for most subjects in the first cohort. The presence/absence analyses assumed that sequencing depth was roughly uniform across donors, and that assumption may not be true. According to a later analysis, TCR association rates differed among HLA loci, with DRB1 alleles showing the most associated TCRs and HLA-C alleles showing the fewest. When HLA alleles, especially DR and DQ, strongly co-occurred, TCR associations were difficult to assign to individual alleles.

Libraries were built with the immunoSEQ multiplex PCR assay. The multiplex PCR relied on a mix of 60 forward primers for TCR Vbeta segments and 13 reverse primers for TCR Jbeta segments. The CDR3 region of rearranged TCR beta genes was amplified from genomic DNA with a multiplex PCR assay. Amplified TCR beta libraries were sequenced as 87-base-pair reads on the Illumina HiSeq System. Per the original workflow: In a later analysis, tens of millions of unique TCR beta chains were counted across the roughly 610 repertoires, and about 10 million of these chains were shared by at least two donors. To remove PCR and sequencing errors, raw reads were error-corrected and collapsed into unique sequences using a nearest-neighbor algorithm that merged closely related sequences. CDR3 sequences were aligned to IMGT reference sequences to assign V, D and J gene segments. For a sequence to be retained, at least a six-nucleotide match to both a V gene segment and a J gene segment was required. Rearrangements were classified as productive when the CDR3 lacked stop codons and remained in frame with V and J, and all other rearrangements were classified as non-productive. Following IMGT convention, CDR3 was defined as the stretch from the second conserved V-encoded cysteine to the conserved J-encoded phenylalanine. Sequences without an unambiguous match to a single V gene segment were excluded from the earlier analysis of over 500 of the donors. In an earlier analysis of around 590 of the donors, a V segment was called functional when productive rearrangements were above 56.7%, and segregating when the standard deviation between donors exceeded 5%. To diagnose cytomegalovirus status from the catalog of TCR beta chain sequences, a statistical classification framework was built. In a later analysis, TCR nucleotide sequences were compared against IMGT/GENE-DB human TR gene sequences so that V and J genes could be assigned. A later analysis assigned CDR3 sequences and most-parsimonious VDJ recombination scenarios with the TCRdist pipeline. In a later analysis, each TCR beta chain was defined by its CDR3 amino acid sequence together with its V-gene family, and reads without a unique V-gene family were excluded. To address suspected cross-contamination and a sequencing artifact, a later analysis removed some 620 highly shared, low-generation-probability nucleotide sequences. For each public chain, a later analysis derived a clonal expansion index from normalized ranks of inferred template counts within each repertoire. In a later analysis, generation probabilities were computed using a VDJ recombination model fitted to out-of-frame rearrangements, and the results were checked against IGoR. In a later analysis, hypergeometric tests were used to score TCR-TCR, TCR-HLA and TCR-CMV co-occurrence, with a repertoire-size bias correction applied to TCR pairs. To estimate false discovery rates, a later analysis permuted the HLA or CMV assignments 20 times. A later analysis grouped co-occurring TCRs with DBSCAN, adding TCRdist sequence similarity when clustering within HLA-allele-positive subsets. Repertoires with fewer than 30,000 or more than 120,000 public chains, plus five repertoires with anomalous nucleotide sharing, were excluded from co-occurrence clustering. What TCRdb holds here is the immuneACCESS table cut down to in-frame rearrangements. Part of the clones is not present; checked against another copy, under half of the missing clones reflect an unresolved V gene, and the others are unexplained. Clonal size and the V and J genes are those of that table, whereas D and trimming came from the DNA. The sample table shows about 90,000 clones, and more than 55% are seen once. The ten biggest clones cover 5.5% of the sample.

CDR1 is given as LGHNA and CDR2 as YSLEER, both from the germline V gene. There are 15 amino acids in the CDR3, from cysteine to phenylalanine inclusive. Of the read, only the CDR3 DNA is kept; its 45 bases are in frame from base 1. V is reduced by 4 bases and J by 3 bases, leaving a spacing of 12 bases between them. A note on this clone: Which antigen it targets is not known. Per-base qualities were not stored, and no clone one base away is much larger. Other DNA sequences within the sample encode an identical CDR3.

The cohort was made up of under 800 healthy bone marrow donors. All cohort members were sampled while nominally healthy, although unrecorded immune exposures were likely present. The donor was CMV seropositive and belonged to the group of more than 250 seropositive cohort members. Every donor gave a peripheral blood sample, and the peripheral blood mononuclear cells from that sample were used for TCR beta sequencing. Genomic DNA extraction from the blood cell samples was performed with the Qiagen DNeasy Blood Extraction Kit. Sequencing was done on a sample of PBMCs. Recombination joined TRBV4-3 with TRBJ2-2; TRBD2 could be the D gene, as 6 bases match. The sequence was obtained from a woman aged 25 to 39 in good health and CMV-seropositive. The CDR3 protein sequence reads: CASSRRERDTGELFF. The bases are TGCGCCAGCAGCCGCCGGGAGCGGGACACCGGGGAGCTGTTTTTT.